The clone carrying this TCR beta chain was recorded a few times. Its antigen is unknown. The CDR3 loop spans 13 amino acids. Germline CDR1 reads LGHDT; CDR2 reads YNNKEL (reference sequence). V lost 6 bases, J lost 5 bases, and 5 bases stayed unmatched. This sample is part of a study of T-cell reconstitution after alpha-beta-depleted transplantation in children. Whole-study results and caveats: Once a year had passed after transplant, T-cell counts and diversity came mostly from newly produced T cells.

Unique molecular identifiers were built into the TCRbeta library. TCRdb processed the PCR reads anew with MiXCR; each CDR3 protein has one entry. The sample yields about 980,000 distinct CDR3 sequences, about 29% seen once. The sequenced sample was PBMCs, mostly from graft donor cells, obtained 360 days after TCRalphabeta/CD19-depleted stem cell transplant. The chain carries TRBV3-1 and TRBJ2-7, with TRBD1 matching 9 bases. The origin of this receptor is a boy under two years old who had a stem cell transplant for SCID, so the T cells may come from the graft donor. Here the CDR3 reads CASRGQGRNEQYF. The CDR3 DNA sequence: TGTGCCAGCAGGGGACAGGGACGAAACGAGCAGTACTTC.